A single sample is the source of the 15 T cell receptor beta chains below, sequenced in a study of blood T cell repertoires in COVID-19. Measured with immunoSEQ multiplex PCR; TCRdb has only the in-frame clones, and not every one. The repertoire holds about 110,000 clones, with roughly 82% as singletons. Sample: peripheral blood. The receptor source for this set is a woman aged 55-75 years with acute or convalescent COVID-19.

The chain recombines TRBV20-1 with TRBJ1-1, with no clear D. This CDR3 is 11 amino acids long. The germline gives CDR1 DFQATT, CDR2 SNEGSKA (reference sequence). Between the trimmed V and J ends, which lost 1 base and 7 bases, there was a span of 7 bases. CDR3 bases: TGCAGTGCTAGAGGGAGATATGAAGCTTTCTTT. This encodes CSARGRYEAFF.

The chain links TRBV18 to TRBJ2-1, with D possibly being TRBD1 (6 bases). This CDR3 has 14 amino acids. Germline assignment: CDR1 KGHSH and CDR2 LQKENI. Trimming cost V 4 bases and J 9 bases, with 16 bases left between them. Written as DNA, the CDR3 is TGTGCCAGCTCACTCAGGGGCCGGGTCGGTGAGCAGTTCTTC. It specifies CASSLRGRVGEQFF.

This rearrangement joins TRBV19 to TRBJ2-5; possibly TRBD2 for D (7 bases). CDR3 size: 15 residues. The germline CDR1 and CDR2 sequences are LNHDA and SQIVND (reference sequence). V lost 3 bases and J 5 bases, leaving 16 bases between the germline ends. The CDR3: CASSIGGGAVETQYF. As DNA, the CDR3 is TGTGCCAGTAGTATTGGTGGGGGGGCCGTGGAGACCCAGTACTTC.

The rearrangement links TRBV24-1 to TRBJ2-3; unclear D gene. In germline, CDR1 is KGHDR, CDR2 SFDVKD. This CDR3 spans 12 amino acids. V shed 5 bases and J shed 8 bases, with 10 bases lying between them. The CDR3 region has the DNA TGTGCCACCAGTGTCCAAACGGGTACGCAGTATTTT. It yields the protein CATSVQTGTQYF.

The chain links TRBV20-1 to TRBJ1-4; 8 nucleotides align to TRBD1. The CDR3 covers 13 residues. V shed 6 bases and J 8 bases; nucleotides not matched to a gene: 8. Germline V CDR1 and CDR2: DFQATT, SNEGSKA (reference sequence). The chain's CDR3 is CSASRTGPEKLFF. The CDR3, as DNA: TGCAGTGCGAGTCGGACAGGGCCCGAAAAACTGTTTTTT.

The J gene is TRBJ2-7, the V gene TRBV6-5; D is ambiguous. CDR1 is MNHEY, CDR2 SVGAGI, per germline. Deletions cut 4 bases from V and 1 base from J, with 14 bases between. This CDR3 contains 15 residues. CDR3: CASSSLVARSYEQYF. The CDR3, as DNA: TGTGCCAGCAGTTCCCTAGTCGCTCGGTCCTACGAGCAGTACTTC.

The rearrangement links TRBV12-3 or TRBV12-4 to TRBJ1-5; D is ambiguous. V lost 6 bases and J 0 bases, leaving 6 bases between the germline ends. This CDR3 comprises 13 residues. The DNA of the CDR3 is TGTGCCAGCAGCCCAGATAGCAATCAGCCCCAGCATTTT. This codes for CASSPDSNQPQHF.

This chain connects TRBV5-1 to TRBJ1-1; 8 bases agree with TRBD1. The CDR3 sequence is 15 residues long. V lost 4 bases to trimming and J lost 5 bases; unmatched junction nucleotides: 10. In germline, CDR1 is SGHRS, CDR2 YFSETQ. CDR3 protein: CASSVSGQGETEAFF. As DNA, the CDR3 is TGCGCCAGCAGCGTATCCGGACAGGGAGAGACTGAAGCTTTCTTT.

This clone has a handful of counts. CDR3 DNA: TGTGCCAGCAGCCCGGACAGCGGGGAGCTGTTTTTT. Its protein product is CASSPDSGELFF. The rearrangement uses TRBV6-2 or TRBV6-3 and TRBJ2-2, with D tentatively TRBD1 (6 bases). V dropped 6 bases and J dropped 7 bases, with 9 bases sitting between them. CDR1 is MNHEY, CDR2 SVGEGT, per germline. The CDR3 is 12 amino acids.

The CDR3 reads CASSFSGEEGGYTF. The CDR3 DNA is TGCGCCAGCAGCTTCTCGGGGGAGGAAGGTGGCTACACCTTC. V usage is TRBV5-1 and J usage is TRBJ1-2, with D tentatively TRBD1 (5 bases). V lost 2 bases to trimming and J lost 7 bases, with 15 bases between them. The CDR3 length is 14 residues. Looked up from germline, CDR1 is SGHRS and CDR2 is YFSETQ.

With respect to this clone: The same CDR3 also results from other DNA sequences found in this sample. The chain joins TRBV7-2 to TRBJ1-1; D not resolved. CDR1 and CDR2 from the germline V gene are SGHTA and FQGNSA. This CDR3 contains 13 residues. V gave up 1 base and J gave up 3 bases, with 6 bases separating them. The chain's CDR3 is CASSLVEDTEAFF. The CDR3 DNA is TGTGCCAGCAGCTTAGTAGAAGACACTGAAGCTTTCTTT. Based on the CDR3 plus reference TRBV7-2 and TRBJ1-1, the full variable domain is GAGVSQSPSNKVTEKGKDVELRCDPISGHTALYWYRQSLGQGLEFLIYFQGNSAPDKSGLPSDRFSAERTGGSVSTLTIQRTQQEDSAVYLCASSLVEDTEAFFGQGTRLTVV.

The J gene is TRBJ2-5, the V gene TRBV7-2; D might be TRBD2 (5 bases). Trimming took 3 bases from V and 1 from J, leaving 9 bases between them. This CDR3 spans 14 amino acids. In germline, CDR1 is SGHTA, CDR2 FQGNSA. The CDR3 is CASSFTAAQETQYF. In DNA, the CDR3 is TGTGCCAGCAGCTTTACAGCGGCCCAAGAGACCCAGTACTTC.

The chain links TRBV7-9 to TRBJ1-6; D remains unclear. The CDR3 is made up of 13 amino acids. The V gene's germline CDR1 is SEHNR and CDR2 FQNEAQ (reference sequence). Between the trimmed V and J ends, which lost 5 bases and 4 bases, there was a span of 6 bases. The CDR3 nucleotides are TGTGCCAGCAGCCAAGAGTATAATTCACCCCTCCACTTT. Translating it yields CASSQEYNSPLHF.

This chain connects TRBV6-5 to TRBJ1-5; 7 bases agree with TRBD1. This CDR3 contains 14 residues. The germline CDR1 and CDR2 sequences are MNHEY and SVGAGI. V was clipped by 8 bases and J by 3 bases; unmatched bases: 7. DNA for the CDR3: TGTGCCAGCGCGGAGACAGGGTACAATCAGCCCCAGCATTTT. Translating gives CASAETGYNQPQHF.

This clone is a singleton in its sample. The chain joins TRBV28 to TRBJ2-3; 8 bases fit TRBD2. CDR1 MDHEN and CDR2 SYDVKM come from the germline V gene. This CDR3 comprises 13 residues. After removal of 7 bases from V and 6 bases from J, the junction contained 6 bases not matched to a gene. CDR3 bases: TGTGCCAGCAAAAGCGGGGGCGGGGATACGCAGTATTTT. Amino acid sequence: CASKSGGGDTQYF.